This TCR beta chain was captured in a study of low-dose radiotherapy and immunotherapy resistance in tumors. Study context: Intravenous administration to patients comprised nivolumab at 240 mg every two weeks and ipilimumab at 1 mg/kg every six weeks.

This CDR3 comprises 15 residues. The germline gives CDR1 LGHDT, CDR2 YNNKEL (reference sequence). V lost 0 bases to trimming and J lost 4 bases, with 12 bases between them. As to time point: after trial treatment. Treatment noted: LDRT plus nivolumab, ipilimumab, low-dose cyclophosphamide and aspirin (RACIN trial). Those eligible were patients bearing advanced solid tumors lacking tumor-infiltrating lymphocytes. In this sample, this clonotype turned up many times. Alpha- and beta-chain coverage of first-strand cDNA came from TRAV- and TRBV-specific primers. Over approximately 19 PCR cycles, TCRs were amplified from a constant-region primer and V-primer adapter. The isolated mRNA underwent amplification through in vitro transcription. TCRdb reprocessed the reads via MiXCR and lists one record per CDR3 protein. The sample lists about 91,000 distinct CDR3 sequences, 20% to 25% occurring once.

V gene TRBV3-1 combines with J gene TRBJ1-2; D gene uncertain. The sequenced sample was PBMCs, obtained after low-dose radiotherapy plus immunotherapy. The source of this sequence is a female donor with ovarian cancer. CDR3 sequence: CASSQEAPRGYGYTF. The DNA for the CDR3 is TGTGCCAGCAGCCAAGAGGCCCCGCGCGGCTATGGCTACACCTTC.